The rows below give T cell receptor beta chains drawn from one sample of a study of regulatory T cells in long-lasting Graves disease. A single record per CDR3 protein comes from TCRdb applying MiXCR to the multiplex PCR reads. The table has about half a million distinct CDR3 sequences, around 11% seen once. These sequences were also reported in another study, on T cells in Graves' hyperthyroidism and ophthalmopathy.

The sample in question was peripheral blood mononuclear cells (PBMCs), obtained at new diagnosis, from a patient treated with antithyroid drugs. The receptors come from a woman aged 30 to 39 with Graves disease. Both conserved end residues are part of each CDR3. Each record gives: clone size, J gene, V gene, D gene, CDR3 length, CDR3 DNA, CDR3 protein. D genes are given only for firm matches. Not all rows give a size; the values are once, few, many and, for expanded clones, a class.

abundance: NA
j_gene: TRBJ1-3
v_gene: TRBV20-1
d_gene: NA
len: 14
CDR3nt: TGCAGTGCTATCTCGACGACATCTGGAAACACCATATATTTT
CDR3aa: CSAISTTSGNTIYF

abundance: many
j_gene: TRBJ1-2
v_gene: TRBV11-2
d_gene: NA
len: 16
CDR3nt: TGTGCCAGCAGCTTAGCCGGGACGGTGTACGGCCATGGCTACACCTTC
CDR3aa: CASSLAGTVYGHGYTF

abundance: few
j_gene: TRBJ2-2
v_gene: TRBV15
d_gene: NA
len: 14
CDR3nt: TGTGCCACCAGCAGAGAATTTGGGTCTAGGGAGCTGTTTTTT
CDR3aa: CATSREFGSRELFF

abundance: many
j_gene: TRBJ1-1
v_gene: TRBV19
d_gene: TRBD1
len: 13
CDR3nt: TGTGCCAGTAGGCCACAGGGGGCCCCTGAAGCTTTCTTT
CDR3aa: CASRPQGAPEAFF

abundance: NA
j_gene: TRBJ1-2
v_gene: TRBV6-1
d_gene: NA
len: 14
CDR3nt: TGTGCCAGCAGGGCCGGACTCTCGGCGTATGGCTACACCTTC
CDR3aa: CASRAGLSAYGYTF

abundance: many
j_gene: TRBJ1-5
v_gene: TRBV6-1
d_gene: NA
len: 14
CDR3nt: TGTGCCAGCAGTGCGGGACATTGGGATCAGCCCCAGCATTTT
CDR3aa: CASSAGHWDQPQHF

abundance: NA
j_gene: TRBJ2-5
v_gene: TRBV30
d_gene: NA
len: 14
CDR3nt: TGTGCCTGGAGTGCCGGCCTAAGAGGAGAGACCCAGTACTTC
CDR3aa: CAWSAGLRGETQYF

abundance: NA
j_gene: TRBJ2-1
v_gene: TRBV19
d_gene: NA
len: 19
CDR3nt: TGTGCCAGTAGTTCCTATCCCCGTGATACTTCGCGCTCCTACAATGAGCAGTTCTTC
CDR3aa: CASSSYPRDTSRSYNEQFF

abundance: NA
j_gene: TRBJ1-3
v_gene: TRBV3-1
d_gene: NA
len: 15
CDR3nt: TGTGCCAGCAGCCGCGGGGGGGCCCCTGGAAACACCATATATTTT
CDR3aa: CASSRGGAPGNTIYF

abundance: once
j_gene: TRBJ1-4
v_gene: TRBV29-1
d_gene: NA
len: 13
CDR3nt: TGCAGCGTTGGATTTATAGGAGACGGAAAACTGTTTTTT
CDR3aa: CSVGFIGDGKLFF

abundance: NA
j_gene: TRBJ2-7
v_gene: TRBV6-1
d_gene: TRBD2
len: 14
CDR3nt: TGTGCCAGCAGGGGGACTAGAGGGGTTTACGAGCAGTACTTC
CDR3aa: CASRGTRGVYEQYF

abundance: NA
j_gene: TRBJ1-1
v_gene: TRBV28
d_gene: NA
len: 13
CDR3nt: TGTGCCAGCAGTTTAAATTTCAACACTGAAGCTTTCTTT
CDR3aa: CASSLNFNTEAFF

abundance: many
j_gene: TRBJ2-1
v_gene: TRBV3-1
d_gene: NA
len: 14
CDR3nt: TGTGCCAGCAGCCAAGATGGGACATACAATGAGCAGTTCTTC
CDR3aa: CASSQDGTYNEQFF

abundance: many
j_gene: TRBJ1-6
v_gene: TRBV20-1
d_gene: TRBD1
len: 15
CDR3nt: TGCAGTGCGACAACGGGACAGTTGTATAATTCACCCCTCCACTTT
CDR3aa: CSATTGQLYNSPLHF

abundance: many
j_gene: TRBJ2-5
v_gene: TRBV7-6
d_gene: NA
len: 17
CDR3nt: TGTGCCAGCAGCTCTTCCCCCATACAGCCCCACCAAGAGACCCAGTACTTC
CDR3aa: CASSSSPIQPHQETQYF

abundance: many
j_gene: TRBJ2-7
v_gene: TRBV12-3/TRBV12-4
d_gene: NA
len: 15
CDR3nt: TGTGCCAGCAGTTCGTGGACAGCGAAGCCCTACGAGCAGTACTTC
CDR3aa: CASSSWTAKPYEQYF